What follows are 11 T cell receptor beta chains derived from one specimen sequenced in a study of blood T cell repertoires in COVID-19. Measured with immunoSEQ multiplex PCR; TCRdb has only the in-frame clones, and not every one. The sample consists of 150,000 to 200,000 clones, 80% to 90% of them appearing once. Sequencing was performed on PBMCs or T cells enriched from blood (not recorded which). All receptors derive from a woman aged 18 to 35 who had recovered from COVID-19.

The rearrangement uses TRBV9 and TRBJ1-2; D might be TRBD1 (6 bases). Trimming removed 3 bases at V and 4 bases at J, with 13 bases between. The CDR3 has 14 amino acids. Germline CDR1 SGDLS, CDR2 YYNGEE. CDR3: CASSEAGVGYGYTF. CDR3 in DNA: TGTGCCAGCAGCGAGGCAGGGGTAGGCTATGGCTACACCTTC.

The rearrangement joins TRBV4-2 to TRBJ1-6; perhaps TRBD1 as D (5 bases). Germline V lookup: CDR1 LGHNA, CDR2 YNFKEQ. The CDR3 is made up of 16 amino acids. The germline V and J ends were trimmed by 0 bases and 13 bases, with 19 bases remaining between them. The CDR3 loop is CASSQDLRQGIFPLHF. The CDR3 DNA follows: TGTGCCAGCAGCCAAGATCTCCGGCAGGGTATCTTCCCCCTCCACTTT.

The chain has TRBV6-5 and TRBJ2-7; TRBD2 might be the D (5 bases). This CDR3 comprises 13 residues. Deletions cut 7 bases from V and 2 bases from J, with 12 bases between. The germline gives CDR1 MNHEY, CDR2 SVGAGI. Here the CDR3 reads CASISAGTYEQYF. Written as DNA, the CDR3 is TGTGCCAGCATTTCGGCGGGTACCTACGAGCAGTACTTC.

The J gene is TRBJ2-5, the V gene TRBV7-2, with 11 bases that match TRBD2. After removal of 5 bases from V and 4 bases from J, the junction contained 6 bases not matched to a gene. This CDR3 is built from 15 residues. CDR1 SGHTA and CDR2 FQGNSA come from the germline V gene. The DNA for the CDR3 is TGTGCCAGCAGCAAAACTAGCGGGAGTGGAGAGACCCAGTACTTC. As protein: CASSKTSGSGETQYF. The variable domain in full, completed from reference TRBV7-2 and TRBJ2-5, reads GAGVSQSPSNKVTEKGKDVELRCDPISGHTALYWYRQSLGQGLEFLIYFQGNSAPDKSGLPSDRFSAERTGGSVSTLTIQRTQQEDSAVYLCASSKTSGSGETQYFGPGTRLLVL.

The rearrangement uses TRBV18 and TRBJ1-6, with 7 bases matching TRBD1. J lost 9 bases, V lost 4 bases, and 9 bases had no gene match. The CDR3 is made up of 15 amino acids. Germline CDR1 is KGHSH and CDR2 is LQKENI. The CDR3 DNA sequence: TGTGCCAGCTCACGAGACAGGGATTCTTCTTCACCCCTCCACTTT. It codes for CASSRDRDSSSPLHF.

This chain connects TRBV28 to TRBJ2-1, with D possibly being TRBD1 (8 bases). Looked up from germline, CDR1 is MDHEN and CDR2 is SYDVKM. Trimming took 6 bases from V and 4 from J, leaving 16 bases between them. The CDR3 contains 15 residues. The CDR3 bases are TGTGCCAGCAGGGGAGGGACAGGCTCGTACAATGAGCAGTTCTTC. Translated, it gives CASRGGTGSYNEQFF.

This clone has a handful of counts. Other DNA sequences of this sample code for an identical CDR3. The chain carries TRBV19 and TRBJ1-1; 10 bases fit TRBD1. The J segment lost 1 base and the V segment lost 5 bases, leaving 1 base of the junction unmatched. CDR1 and CDR2 from the germline V gene are LNHDA and SQIVND (reference sequence). The CDR3 runs to 14 residues. CDR3 sequence reads: CASSGDRGNTEAFF. CDR3 DNA: TGTGCCAGTAGTGGGGACAGGGGGAACACTGAAGCTTTCTTT. Complete variable domain (other parts from reference TRBV19 and TRBJ1-1): DGGITQSPKYLFRKEGQNVTLSCEQNLNHDAMYWYRQDPGQGLRLIYYSQIVNDFQKGDIAEGYSVSREKKESFPLTVTSAQKNPTAFYLCASSGDRGNTEAFFGQGTRLTVV.

The V call is TRBV24-1, the J call TRBJ2-1; D not resolved. With 1 base removed from V and 5 bases from J, the gap between germline ends came to 2 bases. This CDR3 is built from 12 residues. CDR1 and CDR2 (germline): KGHDR, SFDVKD. The CDR3: CATSDFNNEQFF. The CDR3 bases are TGTGCCACCAGTGATTTTAACAATGAGCAGTTCTTC.

The chain joins TRBV5-1 to TRBJ2-2; a possible D gene is TRBD1 (6 bases). The CDR3 is made up of 13 amino acids. CDR1 SGHRS and CDR2 YFSETQ come from the germline V gene. Between the trimmed V and J ends, which lost 6 bases and 3 bases, there was a span of 9 bases. The CDR3 reads CASTEGDTGELFF. The CDR3 DNA follows: TGCGCCAGCACAGAGGGGGACACCGGGGAGCTGTTTTTT.

The chain has TRBV30 and TRBJ2-1, with 8 nucleotides matching TRBD2. From germline, CDR1 is GTSNPN and CDR2 SVGIG (reference sequence). Trimming cost V 3 bases and J 3 bases; bases outside gene matches: 4. The CDR3 has 14 amino acids. CDR3 amino acids: CAWRGSGIYNEQFF. CDR3 DNA sequence: TGTGCCTGGAGGGGTAGCGGGATCTACAATGAGCAGTTCTTC.

The rearrangement joins TRBV2 to TRBJ2-7, with TRBD2 as a possible D gene (5 bases). Germline V gene sequence: CDR1 SNHLY, CDR2 FYNNEI. V shed 2 bases and J shed 12 bases, with 11 bases lying between them. CDR3 length: 11 amino acids. DNA of the CDR3: TGTGCCAGCAGTGAAACTAGATTTCGGTACTTC. Encoded protein: CASSETRFRYF. Full variable domain (remainder filled in from reference TRBV2 and TRBJ2-7): EPEVTQTPSHQVTQMGQEVILRCVPISNHLYFYWYRQILGQKVEFLVSFYNNEISEKSEIFDDQFSVERPDGSNFTLKIRSTKLEDSAMYFCASSETRFRYFGPGTRLTVT.